The rows below give T cell receptor beta chains drawn from one sample of a study of blood T cells in healthy people across ages. Using its own MiXCR run on the 5' RACE reads, TCRdb lists one record per CDR3 protein. The table has 1.6 million or so distinct CDR3 sequences, 30% to 35% seen once. Sequenced: blood. The source of these receptors is a woman aged 25 to 39 in good health. Both conserved end residues are part of each CDR3. D genes are given only for firm matches. Clone size, where shown, is once, few, many, or a class for clones that have expanded.

D gene	J gene	V gene	clone size	CDR3 protein	CDR3 DNA
NA	TRBJ2-3	TRBV20-1	many	CSAPLLRTDTQYF	TGCAGTGCCCCCCTCCTTCGCACAGATACGCAGTATTTT
NA	TRBJ2-1	TRBV20-1	many	CSARDQVGGSYNEQFF	TGCAGTGCTAGAGATCAGGTGGGGGGTTCCTACAATGAGCAGTTCTTC
NA	TRBJ2-7	TRBV27	many	CASSQDTSSYEQYF	TGCGCCAGCAGCCAAGACACTAGCTCCTACGAGCAGTACTTC
TRBD2	TRBJ2-5	TRBV15	NA	CATSRDLAGAETQYF	TGTGCCACCAGCAGAGATCTAGCGGGAGCAGAGACCCAGTACTTC
TRBD1	TRBJ1-2	TRBV7-9	NA	CASSSHGQGPYFHYGYTF	TGTGCCAGCAGCTCTCATGGACAGGGTCCCTACTTTCACTATGGCTACACCTTC
TRBD1	TRBJ2-7	TRBV10-3	NA	CAISDPGQSYEQYF	TGTGCCATCAGTGACCCGGGACAGAGCTACGAGCAGTACTTC
NA	TRBJ1-1	TRBV18	NA	CASSPKGARYAEAFF	TGTGCCAGCTCACCAAAGGGAGCGAGGTACGCTGAAGCTTTCTTT
TRBD2	TRBJ2-1	TRBV5-1	few	CASSSRLAGVGSYNEQFF	TGCGCCAGCAGCTCCAGACTAGCGGGAGTCGGCTCCTACAATGAGCAGTTCTTC
NA	TRBJ2-5	TRBV3-1	NA	CASSQGAGPETQYF	TGTGCCAGCAGCCAAGGGGCCGGTCCGGAGACCCAGTACTTC
TRBD1	TRBJ2-6	TRBV3-1	few	CASSSFGQGGSGANVLTF	TGTGCCAGCAGCTCGTTCGGACAGGGCGGCTCTGGGGCCAACGTCCTGACTTTC
NA	TRBJ2-5	TRBV7-9	few	CASSLDLDSQETQYF	TGTGCCAGCAGCTTAGACTTGGACAGCCAAGAGACCCAGTACTTC
TRBD2	TRBJ2-7	TRBV9	NA	CASSTSGGPPYEQYF	TGTGCCAGCAGCACCAGCGGGGGCCCGCCCTACGAGCAGTACTTC
TRBD1	TRBJ2-2	TRBV7-9	NA	CASTGTAPNAGELFF	TGTGCCAGCACCGGGACAGCCCCCAATGCCGGGGAGCTGTTTTTT
NA	TRBJ1-1	TRBV5-5	NA	CASSLLILSDEAFF	TGTGCCAGCAGCTTGTTGATCCTTTCAGATGAAGCTTTCTTT
TRBD1	TRBJ2-5	TRBV7-2	few	CASSLQTGQGETQYF	TGTGCCAGCAGCCTTCAGACGGGACAGGGGGAGACCCAGTACTTC
TRBD1	TRBJ2-5	TRBV6-1	few	CASRYIGTAQETQYF	TGTGCCAGCAGGTATATTGGGACAGCTCAAGAGACCCAGTACTTC
TRBD2	TRBJ2-1	TRBV6-1	NA	CASNVAGTYNEQFF	TGTGCCAGCAACGTAGCGGGGACCTACAATGAGCAGTTCTTC
NA	TRBJ2-7	TRBV10-2	NA	CASYAETASYEQYF	TGCGCCAGTTACGCCGAGACAGCCTCCTACGAGCAGTACTTC
NA	TRBJ2-7	TRBV27	many	CASREGASASPYEQYF	TGTGCCAGCAGGGAGGGGGCTAGCGCTTCACCCTACGAGCAGTACTTC
NA	TRBJ2-5	TRBV4-1	many	CASSQWPQGTQYF	TGCGCCAGCAGCCAATGGCCCCAGGGGACCCAGTACTTC
TRBD1	TRBJ1-1	TRBV7-9	NA	CASSLGQGAFGTEAFF	TGTGCCAGCAGCCTGGGACAGGGGGCTTTCGGCACTGAAGCTTTCTTT
NA	TRBJ2-7	TRBV28	many	CASSLTGTVSYEQYF	TGTGCCAGCAGTTTAACGGGGACGGTCTCCTACGAGCAGTACTTC
TRBD2	TRBJ2-3	TRBV9	few	CASSVGGSGKDTQYF	TGTGCCAGCAGCGTAGGGGGTAGCGGGAAGGATACGCAGTATTTT
NA	TRBJ1-1	TRBV5-1	few	CASTPTVAQGTNMNTEAFF	TGCGCCAGCACCCCGACGGTGGCGCAGGGAACCAACATGAACACTGAAGCTTTCTTT
NA	TRBJ1-5	TRBV20-1	few	CSARDRALLYSNQPQHF	TGCAGTGCTAGAGACCGAGCCCTTCTATATAGCAATCAGCCCCAGCATTTT
NA	TRBJ2-7	TRBV4-1	NA	CASSQVPAVTYEQYF	TGCGCCAGCAGCCAAGTTCCAGCGGTAACCTACGAGCAGTACTTC
NA	TRBJ2-5	TRBV27	NA	CASSFWGTSQETQYF	TGTGCCAGCAGTTTCTGGGGAACTTCCCAAGAGACCCAGTACTTC
TRBD1	TRBJ2-1	TRBV27	few	CASRRTHHDRGIYNEQFF	TGTGCCAGCAGACGTACCCACCACGACAGGGGTATTTACAATGAGCAGTTCTTC
NA	TRBJ1-2	TRBV4-1	NA	CASSQVDSDIVYGYTF	TGCGCCAGCAGCCAGGTGGACAGCGACATCGTCTATGGCTACACCTTC
NA	TRBJ2-5	TRBV2	NA	CASSLWVEETQYF	TGTGCCAGCAGTTTGTGGGTGGAAGAGACCCAGTACTTC
TRBD2	TRBJ2-3	TRBV27	NA	CASREREPADAQYF	TGTGCCAGTAGAGAGCGGGAGCCGGCAGATGCGCAGTATTTT
NA	TRBJ2-7	TRBV5-1	few	CASSPPRGQGRYEQYF	TGCGCCAGCAGCCCGCCTCGAGGGCAGGGTCGATACGAGCAGTACTTC
TRBD1	TRBJ1-2	TRBV20-1	few	CSAGTGLSDYGYTF	TGCAGTGCTGGGACAGGGCTGTCGGACTATGGCTACACCTTC
TRBD2	TRBJ2-7	TRBV20-1	few	CSASRLAGGYEQYF	TGCAGTGCTAGTAGACTAGCGGGGGGTTACGAGCAGTACTTC
NA	TRBJ2-1	TRBV3-1	NA	CASSQVKPTRNEQFF	TGTGCCAGCAGCCAAGTTAAGCCCACCCGGAATGAGCAGTTCTTC
TRBD1	TRBJ2-1	TRBV2	NA	CASSEGADRGYNEQFF	TGTGCCAGCAGTGAAGGAGCGGACAGGGGCTACAATGAGCAGTTCTTC
NA	TRBJ2-3	TRBV28	few	CASSLWGQRSFTDTQYF	TGTGCCAGCAGTTTATGGGGCCAGCGGTCGTTCACAGATACGCAGTATTTT
NA	TRBJ2-1	TRBV7-2	NA	CASDLGGFYNEQFF	TGTGCCAGCGATCTCGGGGGCTTTTACAATGAGCAGTTCTTC
NA	TRBJ1-1	TRBV6-1	NA	CASRQGSAYTEAFF	TGTGCCAGCAGGCAGGGGTCTGCGTACACTGAAGCTTTCTTT
NA	TRBJ2-4	TRBV28	few	CASSLGGGGKNIQYF	TGTGCCAGCAGTTTAGGAGGGGGAGGCAAAAACATTCAGTACTTC
TRBD2	TRBJ2-1	TRBV4-1	NA	CASSQEGASGYNEQFF	TGCGCCAGCAGCCAAGAAGGGGCTAGCGGCTACAATGAGCAGTTCTTC
TRBD1	TRBJ1-1	TRBV9	NA	CASSIGTGRVGTEAFF	TGTGCCAGCAGCATCGGGACAGGGCGAGTAGGCACTGAAGCTTTCTTT
TRBD2	TRBJ2-7	TRBV20-1	NA	CSASRAGAHYEQYF	TGCAGTGCTAGTCGAGCGGGAGCCCACTACGAGCAGTACTTC
TRBD2	TRBJ2-5	TRBV2	NA	CVSSEPGGVTQYF	TGTGTCAGCAGCGAACCGGGGGGAGTGACCCAGTACTTC
NA	TRBJ2-5	TRBV3-1	NA	CASSQDQLREETQYF	TGTGCCAGCAGCCAAGATCAGCTGAGGGAAGAGACCCAGTACTTC
TRBD2	TRBJ2-1	TRBV6-1	NA	CASIVTPSGLAGDNEQFF	TGTGCCAGCATTGTAACTCCTTCGGGACTAGCGGGGGACAATGAGCAGTTCTTC
NA	TRBJ2-7	TRBV3-1	NA	CASNLARTGHWEQYF	TGTGCCAGCAACCTAGCACGAACAGGGCATTGGGAGCAGTACTTC
TRBD1	TRBJ2-1	TRBV4-1	NA	CASSQPGQGMYNEQFF	TGCGCCAGCAGCCAACCGGGACAGGGAATGTACAATGAGCAGTTCTTC
TRBD1	TRBJ2-1	TRBV6-6	few	CATSPRGGRGYEEQFF	TGTGCCACAAGCCCGAGGGGTGGCAGGGGGTACGAGGAGCAGTTCTTC
TRBD2	TRBJ2-3	TRBV3-1	many	CASSQGGLAGVGDTQYF	TGTGCCAGCAGCCAAGGGGGACTAGCGGGAGTAGGGGATACGCAGTATTTT
NA	TRBJ2-4	TRBV7-9	many	CASSLAGTVLPQYF	TGTGCCAGCAGCTTAGCTGGGACGGTTTTGCCTCAGTACTTC
NA	TRBJ2-7	TRBV11-2	NA	CASKNLTGLPYEQYF	TGTGCCAGCAAAAATCTGACAGGCCTCCCCTACGAGCAGTACTTC
NA	TRBJ1-2	TRBV12-3/TRBV12-4	many	CASSLLSGSYGYTF	TGTGCCAGCAGTTTATTATCCGGAAGCTATGGCTACACCTTC
NA	TRBJ1-5	TRBV20-1	NA	CSANKDSNQPQHF	TGCAGTGCCAACAAGGATAGCAATCAGCCCCAGCATTTT
NA	TRBJ2-7	TRBV15	NA	CATSGRYSLGGHSDEQYF	TGTGCCACCAGCGGTCGATACAGTTTAGGGGGACATTCGGATGAGCAGTACTTC